This T cell receptor beta chain comes out of a study of neurological immune-mediated disorders. TCRdb redid the calling of the 5' RACE reads with MiXCR, one entry per CDR3 protein. The sample consists of about 55,000 distinct CDR3 sequences, approximately 4.1% of them appearing once. The sample holds many counts of this clonotype. Input material: PBMCs. This receptor was obtained from a man aged 45 to 65 with multiple sclerosis.

The CDR3 protein is CSATQPGLDYNEQFF. CDR3 in DNA: TGCAGTGCTACTCAACCGGGACTAGACTACAATGAGCAGTTCTTC. This chain links TRBV20-1 with TRBJ2-1, with 8 nucleotides matching TRBD2. The J segment lost 3 bases and the V segment lost 4 bases, leaving 8 bases of the junction unmatched. Germline V gene sequence: CDR1 DFQATT, CDR2 SNEGSKA (reference sequence). The CDR3 is 15 residues long.